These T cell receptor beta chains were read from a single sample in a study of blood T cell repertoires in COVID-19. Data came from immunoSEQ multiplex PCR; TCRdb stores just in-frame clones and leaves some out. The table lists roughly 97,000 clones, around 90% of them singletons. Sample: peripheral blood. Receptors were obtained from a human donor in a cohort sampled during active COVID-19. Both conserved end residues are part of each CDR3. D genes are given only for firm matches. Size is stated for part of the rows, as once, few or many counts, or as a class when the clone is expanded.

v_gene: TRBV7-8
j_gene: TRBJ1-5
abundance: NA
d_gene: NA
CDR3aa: CASSLSDTNQPQHF
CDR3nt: TGTGCCAGCAGCTTGTCGGACACCAATCAGCCCCAGCATTTT

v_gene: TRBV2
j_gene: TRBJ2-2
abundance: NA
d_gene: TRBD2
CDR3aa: CASSRDYYTGELFF
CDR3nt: TGTGCCAGCAGTCGGGACTACTACACCGGGGAGCTGTTTTTT

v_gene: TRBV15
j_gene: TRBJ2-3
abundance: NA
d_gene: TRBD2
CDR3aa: CATRGGLASTDTQYF
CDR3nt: TGTGCCACCAGGGGGGGACTAGCTAGCACAGATACGCAGTATTTT

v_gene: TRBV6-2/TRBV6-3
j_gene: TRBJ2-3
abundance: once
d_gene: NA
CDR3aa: CASSYSSDTQYF
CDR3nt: TGTGCCAGCAGTTATAGTAGTGATACGCAGTATTTT

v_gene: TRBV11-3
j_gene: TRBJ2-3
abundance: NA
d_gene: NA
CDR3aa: CASSPFGQITDTQYF
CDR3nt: TGTGCCAGCAGCCCCTTCGGACAGATTACAGATACGCAGTATTTT

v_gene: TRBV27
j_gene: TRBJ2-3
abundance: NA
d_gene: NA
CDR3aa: CASSSRNTDTQYF
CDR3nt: TGTGCCAGCAGTTCCCGTAACACAGATACGCAGTATTTT

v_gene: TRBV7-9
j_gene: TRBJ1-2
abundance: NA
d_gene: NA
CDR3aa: CASSLSGEGYTF
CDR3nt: TGTGCCAGCAGCTTATCAGGGGAGGGCTACACCTTC

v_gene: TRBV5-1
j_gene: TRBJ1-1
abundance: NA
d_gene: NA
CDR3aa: CASSFLQGRRTEAFF
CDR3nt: TGCGCCAGCAGCTTTCTCCAGGGGCGACGAACTGAAGCTTTCTTT

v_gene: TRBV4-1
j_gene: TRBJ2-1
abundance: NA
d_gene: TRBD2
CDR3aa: CASSQGGRGATNEQFF
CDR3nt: TGCGCCAGCAGCCAAGGAGGGCGGGGGGCGACGAATGAGCAGTTCTTC

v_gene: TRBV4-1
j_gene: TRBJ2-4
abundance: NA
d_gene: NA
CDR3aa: CASSLGLVVDIQYF
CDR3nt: TGCGCCAGCAGCCTAGGACTGGTCGTTGACATTCAGTACTTC

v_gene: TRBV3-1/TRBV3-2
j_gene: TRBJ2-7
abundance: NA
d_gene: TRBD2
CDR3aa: CASSPSTSGMSYEQYF
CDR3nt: TGTGCCAGCAGCCCCTCGACTAGCGGGATGTCCTACGAGCAGTACTTC

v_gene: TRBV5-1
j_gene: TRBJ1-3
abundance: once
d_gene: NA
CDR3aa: CASSEGSSGNTIYF
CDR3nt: TGCGCCAGCAGCGAAGGGAGCTCTGGAAACACCATATATTTT

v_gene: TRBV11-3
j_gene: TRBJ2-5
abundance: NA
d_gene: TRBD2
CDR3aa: CASSGRLAGGMETQYF
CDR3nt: TGTGCCAGCAGCGGACGACTAGCGGGGGGGATGGAGACCCAGTACTTC

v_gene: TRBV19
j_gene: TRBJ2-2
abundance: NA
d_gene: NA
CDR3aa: CASIPGSANTGELFF
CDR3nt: TGTGCCAGTATCCCAGGTAGCGCGAACACCGGGGAGCTGTTTTTT

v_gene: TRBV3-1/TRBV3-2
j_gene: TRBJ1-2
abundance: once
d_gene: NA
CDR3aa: CASGPPGADGYTF
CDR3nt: TGTGCCAGCGGCCCCCCAGGGGCGGATGGCTACACCTTC

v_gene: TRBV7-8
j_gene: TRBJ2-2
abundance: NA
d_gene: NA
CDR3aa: CASSLALSNTGELFF
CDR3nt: TGTGCCAGCAGCTTAGCCCTTAGTAACACCGGGGAGCTGTTTTTT

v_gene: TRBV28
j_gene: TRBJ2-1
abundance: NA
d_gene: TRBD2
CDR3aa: CASSIRGLAGGPNEQFF
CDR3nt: TGTGCCAGCAGTATACGGGGACTAGCGGGAGGGCCCAATGAGCAGTTCTTC

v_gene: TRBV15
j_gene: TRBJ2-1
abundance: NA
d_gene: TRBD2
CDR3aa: CATSRDSTSGQYNEQFF
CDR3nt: TGTGCCACCAGCAGAGATAGCACTAGCGGCCAGTACAATGAGCAGTTCTTC

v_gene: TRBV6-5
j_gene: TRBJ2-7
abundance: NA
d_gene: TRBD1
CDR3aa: CASRSGQGVYEQYF
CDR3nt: TGTGCCAGCCGGTCCGGACAGGGCGTATACGAGCAGTACTTC

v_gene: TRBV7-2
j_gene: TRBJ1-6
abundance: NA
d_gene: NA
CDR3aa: CASSLGAGRNSPLHF
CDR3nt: TGTGCCAGCAGCTTAGGGGCTGGGAGGAATTCACCCCTCCACTTT

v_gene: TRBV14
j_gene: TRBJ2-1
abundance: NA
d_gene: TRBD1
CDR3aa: CASSLPGTGGQQFF
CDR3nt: TGTGCCAGCAGCCTTCCCGGGACAGGCGGTCAGCAGTTCTTC

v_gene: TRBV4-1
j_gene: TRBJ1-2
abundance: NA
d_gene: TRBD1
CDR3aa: CASSQGNRGHSYTF
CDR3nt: TGCGCCAGCAGCCAAGGGAACAGGGGGCATAGCTACACCTTC

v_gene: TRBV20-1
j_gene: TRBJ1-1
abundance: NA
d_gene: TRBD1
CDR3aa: CGLTGTPEAFF
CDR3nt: TGCGGATTGACAGGGACCCCAGAAGCTTTCTTT

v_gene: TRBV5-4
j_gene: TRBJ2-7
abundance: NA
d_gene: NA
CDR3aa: CASSYDREQYF
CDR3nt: TGTGCCAGCAGCTATGACAGGGAGCAGTACTTC

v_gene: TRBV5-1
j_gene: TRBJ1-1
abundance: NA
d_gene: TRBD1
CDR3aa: CASGTDGNTEAFF
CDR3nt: TGCGCCAGCGGGACAGATGGTAACACTGAAGCTTTCTTT

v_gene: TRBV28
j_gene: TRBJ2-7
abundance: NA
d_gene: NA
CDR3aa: CASSLGAGLSYEQYF
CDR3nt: TGTGCCAGCAGTTTGGGGGCAGGGCTATCATACGAGCAGTACTTC